At least ten counts were recorded for the clone carrying this T cell receptor beta chain. What it binds is unknown. V dropped 5 bases and J dropped 8; count of bases not matched to a gene: 0. Germline-derived CDR1 and CDR2 are DFQATT and SNEGSKA (reference sequence). CDR3 length: 10 amino acids. These data originate in a study of identical twins. Overall study findings and caveats: There was an excess of low generation probability in the out-of-frame alpha sequences that twins shared. With abundant cord blood beta clonotypes, insertions were fewer; memory repertoires showed no such pattern.

Using its own MiXCR run on the 5' RACE reads, TCRdb lists one record per CDR3 protein. The profile shows a few hundred thousand distinct CDR3 sequences, over 9.5% of them singletons. The same sample was also used in a study of yellow fever vaccine responses in identical twins.

The sequenced material came from memory (CD45RO+) T cells sorted from blood. The V gene is TRBV20-1, the J gene TRBJ1-1; 9 bases agree with TRBD1. This clonotype originated in a woman aged 18 to 35 in good health. The CDR3 bases are TGCAGTGCTGGGACAGGGGAAGCTTTCTTT. Translated: CSAGTGEAFF.